One and the same sample provided the 14 T cell receptor beta chains below, sequenced in a study of blood T cell repertoires in COVID-19. The repertoire was sequenced with immunoSEQ multiplex PCR; TCRdb's copy has only in-frame clones and lacks some. The sample gives 55,000 to 75,000 clones, approximately 86% of which show up once; 7.4% is in the top ten. Specimen: peripheral blood. The receptors were sampled from a human donor with active COVID-19. The donor label of this sample is uncertain.

The chain combines TRBV18 with TRBJ1-2; 9 nucleotides line up with TRBD1. Germline values: CDR1 KGHSH, CDR2 LQKENI. This CDR3 comprises 17 residues. Trimming took 2 bases from V and 8 from J; bases not matched to a gene: 15. The CDR3 reads CASSPGLLGTGSIGYTF. The CDR3 DNA follows: TGTGCCAGCTCACCAGGTCTGCTTGGGACAGGGAGTATCGGCTACACCTTC.

V and J are TRBV10-3 and TRBJ2-2; tentatively, D is TRBD2 (5 bases). The V and J ends lost 4 bases and 1 base respectively, with 16 bases between them. CDR1 ENHRY and CDR2 SYGVKD come from the germline V gene. This CDR3 comprises 17 residues. The CDR3 DNA reads TGTGCCATCAGTGCGTTTACAGCGGTCGGGAACACCGGGGAGCTGTTTTTT. Translation gives CAISAFTAVGNTGELFF.

In this sample, this clone turned up a few times. The chain employs TRBV4-1 and TRBJ1-5, with D perhaps TRBD1 (5 bases). The germline V gene has CDR1 MGHRA and CDR2 YSYEKL. CDR3 length: 16 residues. V lost 4 bases, J lost 0 bases, and 13 bases lay in between. As DNA, the CDR3 is TGCGCCAGCAGCCTGCGGGGGGACCCTAGCAATCAGCCCCAGCATTTT. Its translation: CASSLRGDPSNQPQHF.

V usage is TRBV5-4 and J usage is TRBJ2-1, with TRBD1 matching over 7 bases. Per the germline V gene, CDR1 is SGHNT and CDR2 is YYREEE (reference sequence). V dropped 3 bases and J dropped 4; count of bases not matched to a gene: 1. The CDR3 loop spans 13 amino acids. The CDR3 sequence is CASSSGQYNEQFF. In DNA form, the CDR3 reads TGTGCCAGCAGCTCGGGACAGTACAATGAGCAGTTCTTC.

The V and J genes are TRBV6-1 and TRBJ1-1; D not certain. V dropped 3 bases and J dropped 2 bases, with 13 bases sitting between them. The CDR3 covers 15 residues. Germline loops: CDR1 MNHNS, CDR2 SASEGT. The CDR3: CASSDGSRLNTEAFF. The CDR3 DNA reads as TGTGCCAGCAGTGATGGAAGCCGACTCAACACTGAAGCTTTCTTT.

This clone appeared a single time. The rearrangement uses TRBV6-5 and TRBJ1-2, with a weak D call TRBD1 (5 bases). The ends were cut back, 2 bases at V and 4 bases at J, with 11 bases in the middle. Germline V gives CDR1 MNHEY, CDR2 SVGAGI. The CDR3 has 14 residues. Here the CDR3 DNA reads TGTGCCAGCAGTTACGGTCAGGGCTTCTATGGCTACACCTTC. This codes for CASSYGQGFYGYTF.

The gene calls are TRBV28 and TRBJ1-5, with no clear D. V was clipped by 4 bases and J by 0 bases, with 10 bases between them. The germline V gene has CDR1 MDHEN and CDR2 SYDVKM. The CDR3 spans 15 residues. CDR3 nucleotides: TGTGCCAGCAGTTCTTACACGAATAGCAATCAGCCCCAGCATTTT. This sequence encodes CASSSYTNSNQPQHF.

This chain links TRBV11-3 with TRBJ1-6; D unresolved. The CDR3 consists of 15 residues. V lost 1 base, J lost 7 bases, and 11 bases lay in between. Germline values: CDR1 SGHNT, CDR2 YENEEA. This CDR3 reads CASSLGVGLNSPLHF. The DNA for the CDR3 is TGTGCCAGCAGCTTAGGAGTCGGACTAAATTCACCCCTCCACTTT.

The chain employs TRBV5-1 and TRBJ1-2; D might be TRBD1 (6 bases). Germline V gives CDR1 SGHRS, CDR2 YFSETQ. V lost 6 bases and J lost 3, with 12 bases in between. This CDR3 contains 13 residues. In nucleotides, the CDR3 is TGCGCCAGCACCCCACAGGGCGACTATGGCTACACCTTC. It specifies CASTPQGDYGYTF.

The chain carries TRBV6-5 and TRBJ2-3, with 16 positions matching TRBD2. Germline assignment: CDR1 MNHEY and CDR2 SVGAGI. V gave up 7 bases and J gave up 11 bases; unmatched junction bases: 6. CDR3 length: 14 amino acids. The CDR3 DNA sequence: TGTGCCAGCACCTCCGGGACTAGCGGGAGGGAGCAGTATTTT. Amino acids: CASTSGTSGREQYF.

The count of this clone is one. The CDR3, as DNA: TGTGCCAGCCTGAATAGCGCTGAGCAGTTCTTC. Amino acids: CASLNSAEQFF. The J gene is TRBJ2-1, the V gene TRBV6-5, with D possibly being TRBD2 (5 bases). The CDR3 spans 11 residues. The V gene lost 8 bases and the J gene lost 9 bases, with 11 bases spanning the gap. The germline V gene has CDR1 MNHEY and CDR2 SVGAGI.

The chain carries TRBV20-1 and TRBJ1-6; possibly TRBD1 for D (6 bases). The germline gives CDR1 DFQATT, CDR2 SNEGSKA (reference sequence). V lost 3 bases and J 4 bases, leaving 13 bases between the germline ends. CDR3 length: 15 residues. The CDR3 region is CSASGSRGYNSPLHF. CDR3 coding DNA: TGCAGTGCTAGTGGGTCCAGGGGATATAATTCACCCCTCCACTTT.

The genes are TRBV18 and TRBJ1-1; D ambiguous. Per germline, CDR1 KGHSH and CDR2 LQKENI. The V and J ends lost 4 bases and 7 bases respectively, with 13 bases between them. The CDR3 consists of 13 residues. The CDR3 is CASSREEVGEAFF. CDR3 nucleotide sequence: TGTGCCAGCTCACGTGAGGAGGTTGGTGAAGCTTTCTTT. The full variable domain, completed using reference TRBV18 and TRBJ1-1, is NAGVMQNPRHLVRRRGQEARLRCSPMKGHSHVYWYRQLPEEGLKFMVYLQKENIIDESGMPKERFSAEFPKEGPSILRIQQVVRGDSAAYFCASSREEVGEAFFGQGTRLTVV.

This clone was found once. CDR3 sequence reads: CASTILAGNYEQYF. The CDR3 DNA is TGTGCCAGCACTATACTAGCGGGAAACTACGAGCAGTACTTC. This chain joins TRBV6-4 and TRBJ2-7; 10 bases are shared with TRBD2. The V gene end was trimmed by 7 bases and the J gene end by 3 bases; junction bases not matched to a gene: 6. Germline V gene lookup returns CDR1 MRHNA and CDR2 SNTAGT. The CDR3 is 14 amino acids.